A selection of T cell receptor beta chains follows, all from one sample in a study of graft-versus-host responses after intestinal transplantation. Clones were read by immunoSEQ multiplex PCR, and TCRdb kept only the in-frame ones, dropping some. The sample holds just over 85,000 clones; about 90% are singletons and the top ten take roughly 0.37%. The antigens these receptors bind are not known. The sample was unstimulated CD8+ T cells sorted from spleen or lymph node cells, taken before transplant. These receptors all come from a human donor who was the organ donor for an intestinal transplant. Each CDR3 is given with its conserved first and last residue. The D gene is left open where the match is weak. Only part of the rows carry a size: once, few, many, or a class if the clone is expanded.

CDR3	DNA	V	size	J	D
CASSLRTGSTDTQYF	TGCGCCAGCAGCCTAAGAACCGGGAGCACAGATACGCAGTATTTT	TRBV4-1	-	TRBJ2-3	-
CASSITTGGDTEAFF	TGTGCCAGTAGTATCACAACAGGGGGCGACACTGAAGCTTTCTTT	TRBV19	-	TRBJ1-1	TRBD1
CASSLAGYYYEQYF	TGTGCCAGCAGTTTAGCGGGATACTACTACGAGCAGTACTTC	TRBV27	once	TRBJ2-7	-
CASSVRAGAHQNEQFF	TGTGCCAGCAGCGTTCGAGCGGGGGCCCACCAGAATGAGCAGTTCTTC	TRBV9	-	TRBJ2-1	TRBD2
CASSYLRDTRSYNEQFF	TGTGCCAGCAGTTACCTCCGGGACACTCGATCCTACAATGAGCAGTTCTTC	TRBV27	-	TRBJ2-1	-
CASRQTGSSYEQYF	TGTGCCAGCAGACAAACAGGGAGCTCCTACGAGCAGTACTTC	TRBV14	-	TRBJ2-7	-
CASSVGTGRNQPQHF	TGTGCCAGCAGCGTAGGAACAGGGCGCAATCAGCCCCAGCATTTT	TRBV9	once	TRBJ1-5	-
CSVTQGVGETQYF	TGCAGCGTTACCCAGGGGGTCGGGGAGACCCAGTACTTC	TRBV29-1	-	TRBJ2-5	TRBD1
CASSLGVTGELFF	TGTGCCAGCAGTTTAGGAGTTACCGGGGAGCTGTTTTTT	TRBV27	-	TRBJ2-2	-
CASSLTGGAMYEQYF	TGTGCCAGCAGTTTAACGGGGGGGGCCATGTACGAGCAGTACTTC	TRBV27	-	TRBJ2-7	TRBD2
CASSVEASGVYNEQFF	TGTGCCAGCAGCGTAGAGGCCAGCGGGGTGTACAATGAGCAGTTCTTC	TRBV9	once	TRBJ2-1	TRBD2
CASSPRERRAEAFF	TGCGCCAGCAGCCCCCGGGAGAGGCGTGCTGAAGCTTTCTTT	TRBV4-3	once	TRBJ1-1	-
CASSQPGQGIYEQYF	TGTGCCAGCAGCCAACCGGGACAGGGTATCTACGAGCAGTACTTC	TRBV4-2	-	TRBJ2-7	TRBD1
CASRDKDSGELFF	TGTGCCAGCAGGGATAAGGACTCCGGGGAGCTGTTTTTT	TRBV27	-	TRBJ2-2	-
CASSESGGVYEQYF	TGCGCCAGCAGTGAGAGCGGGGGGGTTTACGAGCAGTACTTC	TRBV10-2	-	TRBJ2-7	TRBD2
CASRYRETSPDTQYF	TGCGCCAGCCGATATCGGGAGACTAGCCCGGATACGCAGTATTTT	TRBV4-1	-	TRBJ2-3	TRBD2
CASSLERGRTDTQYF	TGTGCCAGCAGCTTAGAGCGAGGGAGAACAGATACGCAGTATTTT	TRBV7-6	-	TRBJ2-3	-
CASSEARGINSPLHF	TGTGCCAGCAGTGAAGCTCGAGGTATTAATTCACCCCTCCACTTT	TRBV2	-	TRBJ1-6	-
CSAVDREKTYGYTF	TGCAGCGCCGTGGACAGGGAAAAGACATATGGCTACACCTTC	TRBV29-1	-	TRBJ1-2	TRBD1
CASSPDRGQTGELFF	TGTGCCAGCTCACCGGACAGGGGGCAAACCGGGGAGCTGTTTTTT	TRBV18	-	TRBJ2-2	TRBD1
CASRTGGRHEQYF	TGTGCCAGCAGGACAGGGGGCAGACACGAGCAGTACTTC	TRBV7-8	-	TRBJ2-7	TRBD1
CASSLGAGWGEAFF	TGTGCCAGCAGCTTAGGAGCAGGGTGGGGAGAAGCTTTCTTT	TRBV11-2	-	TRBJ1-1	-
CASSHGTTQETQYF	TGTGCCAGCAGCCACGGGACTACTCAAGAGACCCAGTACTTC	TRBV5-6	-	TRBJ2-5	TRBD2
CATSQGALNEQFF	TGTGCCACCAGCCAGGGGGCGCTTAATGAGCAGTTCTTC	TRBV15	-	TRBJ2-1	TRBD1
CASTLVGNTIYF	TGTGCCAGCACCTTAGTTGGAAACACCATATATTTT	TRBV6-6	-	TRBJ1-3	-
CASTGGGAQETQYF	TGTGCCAGCACCGGAGGGGGGGCCCAAGAGACCCAGTACTTC	TRBV9	-	TRBJ2-5	-
CASSVGSGANTEAFF	TGTGCCAGCAGCGTAGGGTCGGGTGCGAACACTGAAGCTTTCTTT	TRBV9	-	TRBJ1-1	-
CASSLSPPQREGTGVYEQYF	TGTGCCAGCAGTTTATCACCACCACAACGGGAGGGGACAGGGGTTTACGAGCAGTACTTC	TRBV27	-	TRBJ2-7	TRBD1
CASSSAYGGQFF	TGTGCCAGCAGCTCGGCTTACGGAGGGCAGTTCTTC	TRBV5-6	-	TRBJ2-1	-
CASSEGTGLLYGYTF	TGTGCCAGCAGTGAGGGGACAGGTTTATTATATGGCTACACCTTC	TRBV2	once	TRBJ1-2	TRBD1
CASISGPGTEAFF	TGTGCCAGCATAAGCGGTCCGGGGACTGAAGCTTTCTTT	TRBV6-1	-	TRBJ1-1	-
CASSELGKTDTQYF	TGTGCCAGCAGTGAATTGGGCAAGACAGATACGCAGTATTTT	TRBV25-1	-	TRBJ2-3	-
CASSSFPDRGLGQPQHF	TGTGCCAGCAGTTCTTTTCCAGACAGGGGGTTAGGTCAGCCCCAGCATTTT	TRBV28	-	TRBJ1-5	TRBD1
CAISESTGVPSVAAKNIQYF	TGTGCCATCAGTGAGAGCACAGGGGTCCCCTCTGTAGCTGCCAAAAACATTCAGTACTTC	TRBV10-3	-	TRBJ2-4	TRBD1
CASSLFTPREAFF	TGTGCCAGCAGCTTATTTACTCCGCGTGAAGCTTTCTTT	TRBV11-2	-	TRBJ1-1	-
CASSAKDLEGEQYF	TGTGCCAGCAGCGCTAAGGACTTAGAGGGCGAGCAGTACTTC	TRBV5-4	-	TRBJ2-7	-
CSVEDLWTGGGMTAEGNTEAFF	TGCAGCGTTGAAGATTTATGGACAGGGGGCGGGATGACAGCCGAAGGGAACACTGAAGCTTTCTTT	TRBV29-1	-	TRBJ1-1	TRBD1
CASSLRQGTKFFGLNEQFF	TGTGCCAGCAGCTTGCGACAGGGGACGAAGTTCTTCGGCTTAAATGAGCAGTTCTTC	TRBV5-4	-	TRBJ2-1	TRBD1
CASSLDRDRGYEQYF	TGTGCCAGCAGCTTGGATAGGGACAGGGGTTACGAGCAGTACTTC	TRBV5-4	-	TRBJ2-7	TRBD1
CASSDGTINTGELFF	TGTGCCAGCAGTGACGGGACTATAAACACCGGGGAGCTGTTTTTT	TRBV2	-	TRBJ2-2	TRBD2
CASSQGTDLYEQYF	TGCGCCAGCAGCCAAGGGACAGACCTCTACGAGCAGTACTTC	TRBV4-3	-	TRBJ2-7	-
CARQGGSSYEQYF	TGTGCCCGCCAGGGGGGTAGCTCCTACGAGCAGTACTTC	TRBV30	-	TRBJ2-7	-